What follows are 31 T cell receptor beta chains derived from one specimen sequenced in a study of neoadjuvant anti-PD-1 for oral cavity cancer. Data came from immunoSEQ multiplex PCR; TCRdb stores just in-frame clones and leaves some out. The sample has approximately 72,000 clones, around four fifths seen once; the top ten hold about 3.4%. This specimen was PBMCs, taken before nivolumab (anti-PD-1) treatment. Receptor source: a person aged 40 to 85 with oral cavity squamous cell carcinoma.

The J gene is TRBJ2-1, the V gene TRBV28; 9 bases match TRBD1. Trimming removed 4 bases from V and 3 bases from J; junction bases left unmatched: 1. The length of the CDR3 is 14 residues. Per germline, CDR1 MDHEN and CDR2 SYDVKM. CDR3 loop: CASSWDRVYNEQFF. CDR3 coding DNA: TGTGCCAGCAGTTGGGACAGGGTCTACAATGAGCAGTTCTTC.

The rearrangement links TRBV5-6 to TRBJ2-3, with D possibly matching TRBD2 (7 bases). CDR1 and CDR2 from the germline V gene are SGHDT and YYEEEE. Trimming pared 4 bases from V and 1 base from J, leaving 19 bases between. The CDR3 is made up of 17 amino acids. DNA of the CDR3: TGTGCCAGCAGCCCGGGGGGCCTAATCCACCGCACAGATACGCAGTATTTT. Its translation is CASSPGGLIHRTDTQYF.

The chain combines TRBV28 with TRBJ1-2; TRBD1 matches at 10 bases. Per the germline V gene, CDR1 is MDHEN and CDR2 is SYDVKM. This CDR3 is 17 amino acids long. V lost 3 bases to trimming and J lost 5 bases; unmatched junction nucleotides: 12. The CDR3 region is CASSFEGDRGGFYGYTF. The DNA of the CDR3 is TGTGCCAGCAGTTTTGAAGGGGACAGGGGCGGGTTTTATGGCTACACCTTC.

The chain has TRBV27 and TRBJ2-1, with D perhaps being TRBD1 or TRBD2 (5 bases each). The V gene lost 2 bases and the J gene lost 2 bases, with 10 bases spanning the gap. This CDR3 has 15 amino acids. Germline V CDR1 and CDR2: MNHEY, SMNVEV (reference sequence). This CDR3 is CASSLGRGPYNEQFF. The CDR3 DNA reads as TGTGCCAGCAGTTTAGGTAGGGGACCCTACAATGAGCAGTTCTTC.

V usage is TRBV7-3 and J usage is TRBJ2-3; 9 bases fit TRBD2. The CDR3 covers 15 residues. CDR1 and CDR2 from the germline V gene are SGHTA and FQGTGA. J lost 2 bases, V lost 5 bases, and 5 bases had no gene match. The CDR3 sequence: CASSRKRGDTDTQYF. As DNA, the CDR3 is TGTGCCAGCAGCCGAAAGCGGGGGGACACAGATACGCAGTATTTT.

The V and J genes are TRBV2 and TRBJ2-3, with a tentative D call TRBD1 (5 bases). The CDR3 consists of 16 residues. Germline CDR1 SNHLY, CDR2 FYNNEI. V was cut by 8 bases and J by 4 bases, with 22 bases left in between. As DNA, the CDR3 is TGTGCCAGCGGGCAGGGAAGGTATCCCCCCCCAGATACGCAGTATTTT. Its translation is CASGQGRYPPPDTQYF.

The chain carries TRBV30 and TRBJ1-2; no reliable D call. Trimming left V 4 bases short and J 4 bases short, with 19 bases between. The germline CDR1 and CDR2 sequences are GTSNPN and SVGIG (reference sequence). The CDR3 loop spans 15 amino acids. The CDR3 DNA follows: TGTGCCTGGATAAGCCTGGATCATAGGGTCTATGGCTACACCTTC. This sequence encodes CAWISLDHRVYGYTF.

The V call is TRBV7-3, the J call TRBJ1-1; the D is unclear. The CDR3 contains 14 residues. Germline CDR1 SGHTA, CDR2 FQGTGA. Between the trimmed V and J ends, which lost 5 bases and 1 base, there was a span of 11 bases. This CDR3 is CASSLGRQNTEAFF. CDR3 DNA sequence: TGTGCCAGCAGCCTTGGACGGCAGAACACTGAAGCTTTCTTT.

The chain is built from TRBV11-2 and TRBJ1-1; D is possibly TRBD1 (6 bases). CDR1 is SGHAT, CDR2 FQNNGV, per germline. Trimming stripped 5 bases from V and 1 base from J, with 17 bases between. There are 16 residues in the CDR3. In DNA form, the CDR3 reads TGTGCCAGCAGCCTAGTCTCTGGGGGCACGAACACTGAAGCTTTCTTT. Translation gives CASSLVSGGTNTEAFF.

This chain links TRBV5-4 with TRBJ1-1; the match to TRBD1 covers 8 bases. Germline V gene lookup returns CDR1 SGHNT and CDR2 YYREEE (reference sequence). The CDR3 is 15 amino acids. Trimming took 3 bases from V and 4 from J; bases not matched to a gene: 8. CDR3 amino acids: CASSWDDRGGTEAFF. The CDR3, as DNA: TGTGCCAGCAGCTGGGACGACAGGGGTGGCACTGAAGCTTTCTTT.

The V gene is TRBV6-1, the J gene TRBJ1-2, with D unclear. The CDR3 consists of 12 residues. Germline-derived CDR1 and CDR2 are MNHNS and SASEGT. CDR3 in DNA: TGTGCGGTGTCAGTGGATTCCTATGGCTACACCTTC. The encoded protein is CAVSVDSYGYTF.

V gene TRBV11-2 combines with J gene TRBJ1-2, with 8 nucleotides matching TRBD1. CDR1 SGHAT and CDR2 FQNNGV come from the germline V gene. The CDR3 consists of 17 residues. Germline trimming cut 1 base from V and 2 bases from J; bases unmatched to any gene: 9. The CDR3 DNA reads TGTGCCAGCAGCTTAGCAGGGGGCGGTTTATGGAACTATGGCTACACCTTC. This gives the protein CASSLAGGGLWNYGYTF. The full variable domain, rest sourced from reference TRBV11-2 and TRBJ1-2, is EAGVAQSPRYKIIEKRQSVAFWCNPISGHATLYWYQQILGQGPKLLIQFQNNGVVDDSQLPKDRFSAERLKGVDSTLKIQPAKLEDSAVYLCASSLAGGGLWNYGYTFGSGTRLTVV.

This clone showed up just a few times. DNA for the CDR3: TGTGCCAGTATTCTCAACTATGGCTACACCTTC. Its protein is CASILNYGYTF. The gene calls are TRBV19 and TRBJ1-2; no clear D. The CDR3 covers 11 residues. Between the trimmed V and J ends, which lost 7 bases and 2 bases, there was a span of 5 bases. Per the germline V gene, CDR1 is LNHDA and CDR2 is SQIVND (reference sequence). Supplemented by reference TRBV19 and TRBJ1-2, the full variable domain reads DGGITQSPKYLFRKEGQNVTLSCEQNLNHDAMYWYRQDPGQGLRLIYYSQIVNDFQKGDIAEGYSVSREKKESFPLTVTSAQKNPTAFYLCASILNYGYTFGSGTRLTVV.

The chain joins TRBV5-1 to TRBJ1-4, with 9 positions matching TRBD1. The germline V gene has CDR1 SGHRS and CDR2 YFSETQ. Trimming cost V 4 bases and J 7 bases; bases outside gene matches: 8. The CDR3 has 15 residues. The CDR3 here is CASSKGQGRGEKLFF. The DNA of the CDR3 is TGCGCCAGCAGCAAGGGACAGGGAAGGGGTGAAAAACTGTTTTTT.

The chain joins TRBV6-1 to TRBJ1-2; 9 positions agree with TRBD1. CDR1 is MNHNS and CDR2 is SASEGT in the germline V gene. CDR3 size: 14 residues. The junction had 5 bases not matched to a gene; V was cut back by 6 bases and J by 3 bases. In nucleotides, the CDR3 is TGTGCCAGCAGATTCGGGACAGGGTACTATGGCTACACCTTC. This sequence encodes CASRFGTGYYGYTF.

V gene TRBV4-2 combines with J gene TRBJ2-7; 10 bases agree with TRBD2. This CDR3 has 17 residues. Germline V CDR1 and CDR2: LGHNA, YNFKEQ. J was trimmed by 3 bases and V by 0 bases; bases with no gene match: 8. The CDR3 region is CASSQEEGTSGIYEQYF. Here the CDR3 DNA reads TGTGCCAGCAGCCAAGAGGAGGGAACTAGCGGGATCTACGAGCAGTACTTC.

CDR3 DNA: TGTGCCAGCAGCTTTGTCGTTAGTGGGCGCACTGAAGCTTTCTTT. Translating it yields CASSFVVSGRTEAFF. The chain carries TRBV7-2 and TRBJ1-1; unclear D gene. CDR3 size: 15 residues. V lost 3 bases and J lost 4, with 15 bases in between. Germline CDR1 is SGHTA and CDR2 is FQGNSA.

The CDR3 protein is CASSVEAGLLNEQFF. CDR3 in DNA: TGTGCCAGCAGCGTAGAGGCTGGACTACTCAATGAGCAGTTCTTC. The chain recombines TRBV9 with TRBJ2-1; tentatively, D is TRBD2 (6 bases). This CDR3 is 15 amino acids long. Per germline, CDR1 SGDLS and CDR2 YYNGEE. V lost 0 bases and J 6 bases, leaving 13 bases between the germline ends.

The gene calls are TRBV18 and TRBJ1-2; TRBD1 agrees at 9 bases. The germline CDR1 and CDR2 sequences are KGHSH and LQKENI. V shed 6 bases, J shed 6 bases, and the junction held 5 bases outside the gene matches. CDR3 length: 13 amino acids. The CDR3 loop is CASSTGGDNGYTF. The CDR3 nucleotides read TGTGCCAGCTCTACAGGGGGCGATAATGGCTACACCTTC.

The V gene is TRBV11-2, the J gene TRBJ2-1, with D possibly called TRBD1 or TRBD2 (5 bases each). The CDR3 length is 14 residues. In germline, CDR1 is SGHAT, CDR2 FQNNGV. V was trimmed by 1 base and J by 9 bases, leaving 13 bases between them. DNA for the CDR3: TGTGCCAGCAGCTTAGGCCACGGGGCAAGTGAGCAGTTCTTC. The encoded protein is CASSLGHGASEQFF.

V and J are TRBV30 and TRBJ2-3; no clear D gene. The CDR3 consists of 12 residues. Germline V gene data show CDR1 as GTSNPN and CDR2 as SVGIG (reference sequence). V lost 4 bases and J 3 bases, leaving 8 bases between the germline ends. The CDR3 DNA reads TGTGCCTGGACGGGCGGAACAGATACGCAGTATTTT. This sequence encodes CAWTGGTDTQYF.

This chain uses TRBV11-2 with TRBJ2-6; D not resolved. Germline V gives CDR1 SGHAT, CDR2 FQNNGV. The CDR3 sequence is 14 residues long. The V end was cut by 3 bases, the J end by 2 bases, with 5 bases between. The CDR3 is CASSFRPGANVLTF. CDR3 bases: TGTGCCAGCAGCTTCCGGCCTGGGGCCAACGTCCTGACTTTC. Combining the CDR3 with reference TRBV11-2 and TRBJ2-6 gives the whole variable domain EAGVAQSPRYKIIEKRQSVAFWCNPISGHATLYWYQQILGQGPKLLIQFQNNGVVDDSQLPKDRFSAERLKGVDSTLKIQPAKLEDSAVYLCASSFRPGANVLTFGAGSRLTVL.

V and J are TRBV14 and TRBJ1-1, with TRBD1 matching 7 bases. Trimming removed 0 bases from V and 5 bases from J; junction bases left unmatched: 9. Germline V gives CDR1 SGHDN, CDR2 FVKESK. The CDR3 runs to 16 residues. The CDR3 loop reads CASSQEPLDRVTEAFF. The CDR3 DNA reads TGTGCCAGCAGCCAAGAACCTCTCGACAGGGTGACTGAAGCTTTCTTT.

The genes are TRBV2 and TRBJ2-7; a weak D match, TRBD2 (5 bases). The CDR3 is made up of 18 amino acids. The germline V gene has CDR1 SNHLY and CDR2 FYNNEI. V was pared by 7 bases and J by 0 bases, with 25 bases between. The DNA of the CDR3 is TGTGCCAGCAAACCCCCGGGAACCTACTGGGAAGACTCCTACGAGCAGTACTTC. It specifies CASKPPGTYWEDSYEQYF.

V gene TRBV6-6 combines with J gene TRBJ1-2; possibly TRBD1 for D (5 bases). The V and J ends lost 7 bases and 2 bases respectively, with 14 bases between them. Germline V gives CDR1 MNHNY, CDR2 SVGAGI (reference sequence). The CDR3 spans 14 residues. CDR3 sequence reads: CASTTTGGNYGYTF. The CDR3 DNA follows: TGTGCCAGCACTACGACGGGGGGGAACTATGGCTACACCTTC.

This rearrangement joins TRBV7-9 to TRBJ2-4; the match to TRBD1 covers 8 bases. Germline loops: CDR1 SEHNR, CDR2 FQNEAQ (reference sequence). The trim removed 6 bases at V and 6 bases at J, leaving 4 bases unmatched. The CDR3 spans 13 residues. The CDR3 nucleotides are TGTGCCAGCAGTCTAACAGGGGGAAACATTCAGTACTTC. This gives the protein CASSLTGGNIQYF. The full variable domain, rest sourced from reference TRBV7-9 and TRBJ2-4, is DTGVSQNPRHKITKRGQNVTFRCDPISEHNRLYWYRQTLGQGPEFLTYFQNEAQLEKSRLLSDRFSAERPKGSFSTLEIQRTEQGDSAMYLCASSLTGGNIQYFGAGTRLSVL.

The CDR3 DNA sequence: TGTGCCAGCAGCTTTAGCGGGAGGTCCGATACGCAGTATTTT. Its protein product is CASSFSGRSDTQYF. The chain is built from TRBV11-2 and TRBJ2-3; 10 bases agree with TRBD2. The V segment lost 3 bases and the J segment 6 bases; nucleotides outside the gene matches: 3. The CDR3 has 14 amino acids. Germline loops: CDR1 SGHAT, CDR2 FQNNGV.

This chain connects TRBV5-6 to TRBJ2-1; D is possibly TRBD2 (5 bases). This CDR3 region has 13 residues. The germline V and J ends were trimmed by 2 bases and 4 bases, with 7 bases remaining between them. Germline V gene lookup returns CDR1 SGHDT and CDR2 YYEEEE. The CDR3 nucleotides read TGTGCCAGCAGCTTCGGGAATTACAATGAGCAGTTCTTC. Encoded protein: CASSFGNYNEQFF. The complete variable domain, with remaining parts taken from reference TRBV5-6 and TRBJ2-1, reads DAGVTQSPTHLIKTRGQQVTLRCSPKSGHDTVSWYQQALGQGPQFIFQYYEEEERQRGNFPDRFSGHQFPNYSSELNVNALLLGDSALYLCASSFGNYNEQFFGPGTRLTVL.

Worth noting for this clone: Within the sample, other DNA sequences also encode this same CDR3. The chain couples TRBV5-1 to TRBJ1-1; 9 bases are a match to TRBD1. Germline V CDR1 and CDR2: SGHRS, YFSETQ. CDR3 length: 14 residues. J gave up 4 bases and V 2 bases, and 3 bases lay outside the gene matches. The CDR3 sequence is CASSLTGGVTEAFF. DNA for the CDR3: TGCGCCAGCAGCTTAACAGGGGGCGTCACTGAAGCTTTCTTT.

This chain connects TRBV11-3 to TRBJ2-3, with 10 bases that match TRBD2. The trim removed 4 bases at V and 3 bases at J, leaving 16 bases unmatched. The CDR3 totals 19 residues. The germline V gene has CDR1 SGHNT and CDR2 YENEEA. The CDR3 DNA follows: TGTGCCAGCAGCTCATCCAAGTTTACTAGCGGGGAGAAGACAGATACGCAGTATTTT. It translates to CASSSSKFTSGEKTDTQYF. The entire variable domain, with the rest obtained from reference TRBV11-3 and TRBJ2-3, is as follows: EAGVVQSPRYKIIEKKQPVAFWCNPISGHNTLYWYLQNLGQGPELLIRYENEEAVDDSQLPKDRFSAERLKGVDSTLKIQPAELGDSAVYLCASSSSKFTSGEKTDTQYFGPGTRLTVL.

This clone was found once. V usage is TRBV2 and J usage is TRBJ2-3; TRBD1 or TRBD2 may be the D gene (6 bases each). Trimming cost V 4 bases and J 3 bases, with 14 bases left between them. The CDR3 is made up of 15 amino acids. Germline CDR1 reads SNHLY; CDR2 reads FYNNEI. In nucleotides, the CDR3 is TGTGCCAGCAGTGGGATGGGGGGCCCTACAGATACGCAGTATTTT. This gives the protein CASSGMGGPTDTQYF.